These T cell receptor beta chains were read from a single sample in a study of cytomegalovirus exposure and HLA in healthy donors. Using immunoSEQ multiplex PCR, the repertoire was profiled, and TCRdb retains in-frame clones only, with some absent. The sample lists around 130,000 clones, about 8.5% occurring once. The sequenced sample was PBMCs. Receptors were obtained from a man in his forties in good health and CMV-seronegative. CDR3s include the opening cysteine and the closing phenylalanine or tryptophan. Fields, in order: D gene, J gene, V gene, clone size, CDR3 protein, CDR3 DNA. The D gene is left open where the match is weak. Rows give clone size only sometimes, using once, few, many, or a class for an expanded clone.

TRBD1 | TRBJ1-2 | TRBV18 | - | CASSPGTGTANYGYTF | TGTGCCAGCTCACCAGGGACAGGGACAGCTAACTATGGCTACACCTTC
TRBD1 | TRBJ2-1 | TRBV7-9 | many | CASSLGGTGSYNEQFF | TGTGCCAGCAGTCTAGGTGGGACAGGCTCCTACAATGAGCAGTTCTTC
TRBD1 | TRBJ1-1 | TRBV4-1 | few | CASTQRPLPTGEASAEAFF | TGCGCCAGCACTCAACGCCCCCTCCCTACAGGGGAGGCTTCGGCTGAAGCTTTCTTT
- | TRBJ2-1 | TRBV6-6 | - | CASSLASSYNEQFF | TGTGCCAGCAGTCTAGCGAGCTCCTACAATGAGCAGTTCTTC
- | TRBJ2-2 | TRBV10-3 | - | CAIANWVSSTGELFF | TGTGCCATAGCGAATTGGGTCTCGTCCACCGGGGAGCTGTTTTTT
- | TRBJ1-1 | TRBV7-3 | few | CASSTVKGGEAEAFF | TGTGCCAGCAGCACCGTAAAAGGGGGGGAAGCTGAAGCTTTCTTT
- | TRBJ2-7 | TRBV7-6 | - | CASSSAPGAEQYF | TGTGCCAGCAGCTCTGCCCCAGGGGCCGAGCAGTACTTC
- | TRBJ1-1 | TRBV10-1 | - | CASIHAAFF | TGCGCCAGTATCCACGCGGCTTTCTTT
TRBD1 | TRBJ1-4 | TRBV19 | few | CASRGTAGATNEKLFF | TGTGCCAGCCGAGGGACAGCTGGGGCAACTAATGAAAAACTGTTTTTT
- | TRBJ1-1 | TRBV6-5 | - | CASSWDKWSTEAFF | TGTGCCAGCAGTTGGGACAAGTGGAGCACTGAAGCTTTCTTT
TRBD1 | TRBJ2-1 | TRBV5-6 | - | CASSGGQGSYNEQFF | TGTGCCAGCAGTGGGGGACAGGGCTCCTACAATGAGCAGTTCTTC
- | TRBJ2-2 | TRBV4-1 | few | CASSQGTTGELFF | TGCGCCAGCAGCCAAGGCACTACCGGGGAGCTGTTTTTT
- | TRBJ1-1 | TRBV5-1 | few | CASRSDSYTEAFF | TGCGCCAGCAGATCGGACAGCTACACTGAAGCTTTCTTT
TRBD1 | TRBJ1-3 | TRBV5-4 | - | CASSSAQTGSAGNTIYF | TGTGCCAGCAGCTCGGCCCAGACAGGGTCTGCAGGAAACACCATATATTTT
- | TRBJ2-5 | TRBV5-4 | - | CASSLTGTQYF | TGTGCCAGCAGCTTGACGGGGACCCAGTACTTC
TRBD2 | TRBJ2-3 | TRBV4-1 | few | CASSRVPGLAGGSREDTQYF | TGCGCCAGCAGCCGAGTCCCGGGACTAGCGGGGGGCAGTCGGGAAGATACGCAGTATTTT
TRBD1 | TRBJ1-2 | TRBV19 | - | CASSLGQGTYYGYTF | TGTGCCAGTAGTTTAGGACAGGGGACTTACTATGGCTACACCTTC
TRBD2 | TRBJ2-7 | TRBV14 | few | CASSLSGGEYEQYF | TGTGCCAGCAGCCTATCGGGGGGAGAATACGAGCAGTACTTC
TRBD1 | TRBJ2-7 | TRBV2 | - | CASSVPGGSYEQYF | TGTGCCAGCAGTGTGCCAGGGGGCTCCTACGAGCAGTACTTC
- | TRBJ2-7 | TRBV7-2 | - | CASSLRGYEQYF | TGTGCCAGCAGCTTAAGAGGCTACGAGCAGTACTTC
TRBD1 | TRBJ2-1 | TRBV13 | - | CASTGGQGDEQFF | TGTGCCAGCACCGGGGGACAGGGCGATGAGCAGTTCTTC
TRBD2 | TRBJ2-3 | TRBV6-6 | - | CASSSPGRGGTDTQYF | TGTGCCAGCAGTTCCCCCGGACGGGGAGGGACAGATACGCAGTATTTT
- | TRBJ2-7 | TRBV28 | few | CATYWAGRGNYEQYF | TGTGCCACCTATTGGGCAGGACGAGGGAACTACGAGCAGTACTTC
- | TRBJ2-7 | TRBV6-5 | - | CASSLSGYEQYF | TGTGCCAGCAGTTTATCCGGCTACGAGCAGTACTTC
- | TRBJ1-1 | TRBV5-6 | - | CASSLVRLRNTEAFF | TGTGCCAGCAGCTTAGTCCGACTTCGGAACACTGAAGCTTTCTTT
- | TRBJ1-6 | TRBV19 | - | CASTPTGNSSPLHF | TGTGCCAGTACCCCCACAGGGAATTCCTCACCCCTCCACTTT
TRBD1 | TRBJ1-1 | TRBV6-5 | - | CASSSQGARNTEAFF | TGTGCCAGCAGCTCACAGGGGGCGAGGAACACTGAAGCTTTCTTT
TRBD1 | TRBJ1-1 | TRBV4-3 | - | CASSRKGTGSNTEAFF | TGCGCCAGCAGCCGAAAAGGGACAGGCTCTAACACTGAAGCTTTCTTT
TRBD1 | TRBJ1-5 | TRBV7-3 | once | CASSSDRGQGNQPQHF | TGTGCCAGCAGCTCCGACAGGGGGCAAGGCAATCAGCCCCAGCATTTT
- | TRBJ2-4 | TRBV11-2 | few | CASSLGGPAKNIQYF | TGTGCCAGCAGCTTAGGGGGGCCAGCCAAAAACATTCAGTACTTC
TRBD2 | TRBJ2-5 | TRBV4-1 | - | CASSPGLAGGRGETQYF | TGCGCCAGCAGCCCCGGACTAGCGGGGGGTCGGGGAGAGACCCAGTACTTC
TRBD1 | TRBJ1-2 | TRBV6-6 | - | CASSHGQDRANYGYTF | TGTGCCAGCAGCCACGGACAGGACAGGGCTAACTATGGCTACACCTTC
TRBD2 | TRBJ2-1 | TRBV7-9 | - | CARSLERGGREFF | TGTGCCAGAAGCTTAGAACGGGGGGGGCGCGAGTTCTTC
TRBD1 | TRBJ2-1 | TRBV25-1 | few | CASSDDRGDDNEQFF | TGTGCCAGCAGTGACGACAGGGGGGATGACAATGAGCAGTTCTTC
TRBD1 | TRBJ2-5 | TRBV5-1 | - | CASSTRTGGLGETQYF | TGCGCCAGCAGCACGAGGACAGGGGGGTTAGGCGAGACCCAGTACTTC
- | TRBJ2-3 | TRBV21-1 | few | CASSKGPMRADTQYF | TGTGCCAGCAGCAAAGGGCCTATGAGGGCAGATACGCAGTATTTT
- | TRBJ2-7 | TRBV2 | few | CASRLREQYF | TGTGCCAGCAGGTTGCGGGAGCAGTACTTC
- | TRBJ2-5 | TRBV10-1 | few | CASSEGGQETQYF | TGCGCCAGCAGTGAAGGGGGCCAAGAGACCCAGTACTTC
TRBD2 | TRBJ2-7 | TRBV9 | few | CASSVETSGPYEQYF | TGTGCCAGCAGCGTAGAGACTAGCGGCCCCTACGAGCAGTACTTC
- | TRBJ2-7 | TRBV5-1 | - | CASSLVSGSYEQYF | TGCGCCAGCAGCTTGGTCAGCGGGTCCTACGAGCAGTACTTC
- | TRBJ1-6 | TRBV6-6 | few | CASSYGAVNSPLHF | TGTGCCAGCAGTTATGGGGCGGTCAATTCACCCCTCCACTTT
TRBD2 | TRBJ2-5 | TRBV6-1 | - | CASLEEAGWETQYF | TGTGCCAGCCTGGAGGAAGCGGGGTGGGAGACCCAGTACTTC
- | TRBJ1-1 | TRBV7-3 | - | CASSFSSGDTEAFF | TGTGCCAGCAGCTTTTCTTCCGGGGACACTGAAGCTTTCTTT
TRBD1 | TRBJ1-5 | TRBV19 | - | CASSQTGGSNQPQHF | TGTGCCAGTAGTCAAACAGGGGGAAGCAATCAGCCCCAGCATTTT
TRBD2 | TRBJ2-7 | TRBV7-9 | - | CASHGGGKTFDF | TGTGCCAGCCATGGGGGAGGGAAGACGTTCGACTTC
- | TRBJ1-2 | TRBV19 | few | CASSIDREYGYTF | TGTGCCAGTAGTATAGATCGAGAGTATGGCTACACCTTC
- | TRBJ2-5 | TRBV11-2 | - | CASSLGSQETQYF | TGTGCCAGCAGCTTGGGCAGCCAAGAGACCCAGTACTTC
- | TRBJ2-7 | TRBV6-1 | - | CALGTSYWSEQYF | TGTGCCCTAGGGACAAGCTACTGGAGCGAGCAGTACTTC
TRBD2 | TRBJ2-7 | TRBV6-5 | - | CASRPRGDGEQYF | TGTGCCAGCAGACCGCGGGGGGACGGCGAGCAGTACTTC
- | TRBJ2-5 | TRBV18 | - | CASSPSERETQYF | TGTGCCAGCTCACCATCCGAGAGGGAGACCCAGTACTTC
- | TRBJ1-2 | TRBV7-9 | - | CASSLAGDGYTF | TGTGCCAGCAGCTTGGCAGGGGATGGCTACACCTTC
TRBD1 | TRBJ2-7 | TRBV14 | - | CASSHPGTGEYEQYF | TGTGCCAGCAGCCACCCCGGGACAGGGGAGTACGAGCAGTACTTC
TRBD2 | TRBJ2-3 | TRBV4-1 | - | CASSQDLSAGGGDTQYF | TGCGCCAGCAGCCAAGATCTATCAGCGGGGGGGGGAGATACGCAGTATTTT
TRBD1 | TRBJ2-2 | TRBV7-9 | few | CASSFGQGKVGELFF | TGTGCCAGCAGCTTCGGACAGGGAAAGGTCGGGGAGCTGTTTTTT
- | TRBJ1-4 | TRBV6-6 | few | CASTPKPATNEKLFF | TGTGCCAGCACCCCTAAGCCCGCAACTAATGAAAAACTGTTTTTT